The clone carrying this T cell receptor beta chain has only a few counts. No antigen is known for it. This entry comes from a study of beta chain features in type 1 diabetes. Sorting gave populations that all exceeded 95% purity. As every portion of the isolated RNA was reverse transcribed, the sequencing read expressed TCRB transcripts. The data were produced by immunoSEQ multiplex PCR, yet TCRdb's version contains in-frame clones alone and is incomplete. The data show more than 550,000 clones, over 12% seen once. Study-level points and caveats: Shorter TCRB CDR3s, moderately but significantly so, were found in Type 1 diabetes patients in all four CD4+ subsets.

V lost 5 bases to trimming and J lost 10 bases, with 21 bases between them. This CDR3 is 14 amino acids long. Germline CDR1 MNHEY, CDR2 SMNVEV (reference sequence). The rearrangement joins TRBV27 to TRBJ2-7; D is perhaps TRBD1 (6 bases). The source material was naive CD4+ T cells from blood. This TCR was sampled from a man aged 18 to 30 with type 1 diabetes. The CDR3 DNA follows: TGTGCCAGCAGTCCCTGGATGGACAGTGTTCTTCAGTACTTC. Its protein is CASSPWMDSVLQYF.